The T cell receptor beta chain under discussion was sequenced for a study of radiation and T cells in renal cell carcinoma. Findings and caveats of the study: Baseline intratumoral clonotype presence is unknown without pretreatment biopsies.

The CDR3 has 15 residues. Germline lookup yields CDR1 MNHNS and CDR2 SASEGT. Trimming left V 1 base short and J 5 bases short, with 12 bases between. A single count supports this clone. As yet, its antigen is unknown. The method was immunoSEQ multiplex PCR; TCRdb's version includes in-frame clones alone and lacks a portion of them. The data hold some 130,000 clones, with approximately 78% observed a single time. The time point here: blood 2 weeks post-SBRT. Noted treatment: 15 Gy SBRT to primary tumor, nephrectomy 4 weeks later. Specimen: blood, collected from a patient whose treatment included radiotherapy and nephrectomy. This receptor was obtained from a woman aged 60-75 years with renal cell carcinoma. The chain employs TRBV6-1 and TRBJ1-5; D remains unclear. CDR3 in amino acids: CASSEVWGTDQPQHF. The CDR3 nucleotides are TGTGCCAGCAGTGAAGTCTGGGGAACGGATCAGCCCCAGCATTTT.